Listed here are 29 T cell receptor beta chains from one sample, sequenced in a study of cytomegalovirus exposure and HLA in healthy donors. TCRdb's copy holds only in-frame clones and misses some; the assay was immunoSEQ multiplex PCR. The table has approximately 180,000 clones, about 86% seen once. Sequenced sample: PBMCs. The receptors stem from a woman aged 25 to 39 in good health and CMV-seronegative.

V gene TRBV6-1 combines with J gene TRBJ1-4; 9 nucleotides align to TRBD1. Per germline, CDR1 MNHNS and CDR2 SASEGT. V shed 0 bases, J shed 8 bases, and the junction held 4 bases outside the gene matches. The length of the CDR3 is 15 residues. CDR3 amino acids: CASSEAQTGGEKLFF. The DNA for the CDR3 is TGTGCCAGCAGTGAAGCGCAGACAGGGGGGGAAAAACTGTTTTTT.

CDR3 sequence reads: CASSFSGKYNYGYTF. The CDR3 region has the DNA TGTGCCAGCAGCTTTTCAGGGAAATATAACTATGGCTACACCTTC. V gene TRBV5-4 combines with J gene TRBJ1-2, with a tentative D call TRBD1 (5 bases). The CDR3 length is 15 residues. Germline assignment: CDR1 SGHNT and CDR2 YYREEE (reference sequence). V was cut by 2 bases and J by 1 base, with 12 bases left in between.

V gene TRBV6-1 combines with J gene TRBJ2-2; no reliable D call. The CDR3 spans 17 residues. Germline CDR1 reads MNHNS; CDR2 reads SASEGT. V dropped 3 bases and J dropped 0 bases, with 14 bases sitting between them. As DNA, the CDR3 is TGTGCCAGCAGTGAGTTTGAGAGAACGGCGAACACCGGGGAGCTGTTTTTT. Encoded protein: CASSEFERTANTGELFF.

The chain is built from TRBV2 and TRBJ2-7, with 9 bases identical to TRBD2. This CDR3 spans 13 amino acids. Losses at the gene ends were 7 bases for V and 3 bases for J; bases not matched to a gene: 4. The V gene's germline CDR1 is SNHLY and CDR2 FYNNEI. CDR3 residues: CASTSSGGYEQYF. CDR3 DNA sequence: TGTGCCAGCACTAGTAGCGGGGGCTACGAGCAGTACTTC.

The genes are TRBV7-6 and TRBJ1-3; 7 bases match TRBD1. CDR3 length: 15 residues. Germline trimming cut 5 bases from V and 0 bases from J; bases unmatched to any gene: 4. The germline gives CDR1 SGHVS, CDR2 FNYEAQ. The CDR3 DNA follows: TGTGCCAGCAGCAGGGACAGTAGCTCTGGAAACACCATATATTTT. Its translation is CASSRDSSSGNTIYF.

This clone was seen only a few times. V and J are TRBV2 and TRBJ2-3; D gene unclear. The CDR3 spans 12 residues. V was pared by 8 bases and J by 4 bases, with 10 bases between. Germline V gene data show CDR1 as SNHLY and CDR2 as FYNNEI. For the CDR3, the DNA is TGTGCCAGCTCCCCTGCGGCAGATACGCAGTATTTT. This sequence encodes CASSPAADTQYF.

CDR3 sequence: CASSFGYGGQGTYEQYF. CDR3 sequence (DNA): TGTGCCAGCAGCTTCGGTTATGGGGGACAGGGGACCTACGAGCAGTACTTC. This rearrangement joins TRBV13 to TRBJ2-7; TRBD1 agrees at 10 bases. In germline, CDR1 is PRHDT, CDR2 FYEKMQ (reference sequence). The CDR3 covers 17 residues. After removal of 3 bases from V and 2 bases from J, the junction contained 10 bases not matched to a gene.

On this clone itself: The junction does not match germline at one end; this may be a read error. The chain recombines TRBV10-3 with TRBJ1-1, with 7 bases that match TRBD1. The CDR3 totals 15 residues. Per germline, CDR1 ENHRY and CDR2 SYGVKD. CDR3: CAISDPGQQNAEAFF. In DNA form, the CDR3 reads TGTGCCATCAGTGATCCGGGACAGCAGAACGCTGAAGCTTTCTTT.

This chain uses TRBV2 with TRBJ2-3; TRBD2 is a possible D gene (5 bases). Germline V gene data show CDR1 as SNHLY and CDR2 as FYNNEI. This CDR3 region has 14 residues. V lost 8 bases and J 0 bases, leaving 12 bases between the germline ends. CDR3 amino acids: CASDRAGSTDTQYF. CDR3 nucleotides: TGTGCCAGCGACCGCGCGGGCAGCACAGATACGCAGTATTTT.

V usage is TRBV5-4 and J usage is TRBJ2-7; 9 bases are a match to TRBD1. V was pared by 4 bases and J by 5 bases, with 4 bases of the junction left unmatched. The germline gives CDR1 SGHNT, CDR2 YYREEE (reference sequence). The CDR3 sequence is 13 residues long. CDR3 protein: CASSRRDRDEQYF. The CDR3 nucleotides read TGTGCCAGCAGCCGCCGGGACAGGGACGAGCAGTACTTC. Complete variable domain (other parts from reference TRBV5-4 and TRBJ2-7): ETGVTQSPTHLIKTRGQQVTLRCSSQSGHNTVSWYQQALGQGPQFIFQYYREEENGRGNFPPRFSGLQFPNYSSELNVNALELDDSALYLCASSRRDRDEQYFGPGTRLTVT.

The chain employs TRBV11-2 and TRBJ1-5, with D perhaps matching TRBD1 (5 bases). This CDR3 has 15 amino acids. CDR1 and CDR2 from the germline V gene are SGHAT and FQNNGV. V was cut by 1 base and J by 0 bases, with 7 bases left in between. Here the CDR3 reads CASSLGQNSNQPQHF. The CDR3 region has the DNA TGTGCCAGCAGCTTAGGACAGAATAGCAATCAGCCCCAGCATTTT.

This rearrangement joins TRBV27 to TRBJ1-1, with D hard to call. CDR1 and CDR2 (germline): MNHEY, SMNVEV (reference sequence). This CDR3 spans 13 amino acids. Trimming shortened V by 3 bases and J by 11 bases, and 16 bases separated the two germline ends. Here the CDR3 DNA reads TGTGCCAGCAGTTTCGGCGGCATAAATGAGGCTTTCTTT. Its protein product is CASSFGGINEAFF.

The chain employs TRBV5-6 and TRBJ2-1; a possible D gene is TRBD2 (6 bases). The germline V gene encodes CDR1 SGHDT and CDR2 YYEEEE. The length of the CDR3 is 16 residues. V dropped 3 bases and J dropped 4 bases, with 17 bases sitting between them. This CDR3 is CASSSRQLARYNEQFF. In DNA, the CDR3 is TGTGCCAGCAGCTCACGGCAACTAGCCCGGTACAATGAGCAGTTCTTC.

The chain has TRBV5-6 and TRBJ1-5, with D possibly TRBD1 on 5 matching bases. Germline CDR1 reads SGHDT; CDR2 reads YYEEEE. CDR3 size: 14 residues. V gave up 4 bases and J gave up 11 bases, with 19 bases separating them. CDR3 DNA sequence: TGTGCCAGCAGCCCTTGGGGGGGGAGTGGGGCCCAGCATTTT. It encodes CASSPWGGSGAQHF.

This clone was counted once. The CDR3 DNA sequence: TGTGCCAGCTCACTCGGGACTAGCGGTTACAATGAGCAGTTCTTC. The encoded protein is CASSLGTSGYNEQFF. The rearrangement uses TRBV18 and TRBJ2-1, with 11 bases matching TRBD2. The CDR3 has 15 residues. Per the germline V gene, CDR1 is KGHSH and CDR2 is LQKENI. V lost 4 bases, J lost 4 bases, and 3 bases stayed unmatched.

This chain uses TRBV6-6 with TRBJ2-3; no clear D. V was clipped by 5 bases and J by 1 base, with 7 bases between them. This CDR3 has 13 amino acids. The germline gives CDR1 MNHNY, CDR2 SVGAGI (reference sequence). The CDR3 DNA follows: TGTGCCAGCAGTCAAACAGGCACAGATACGCAGTATTTT. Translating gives CASSQTGTDTQYF.

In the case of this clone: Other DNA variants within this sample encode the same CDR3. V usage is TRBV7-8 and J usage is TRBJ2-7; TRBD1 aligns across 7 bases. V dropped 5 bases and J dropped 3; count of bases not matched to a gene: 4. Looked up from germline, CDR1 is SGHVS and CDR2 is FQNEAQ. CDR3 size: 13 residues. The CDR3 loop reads CASSRGQDYEQYF. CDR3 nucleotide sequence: TGTGCCAGCAGCCGCGGACAGGACTACGAGCAGTACTTC.

The CDR3 region is CARKRPTDGVNEQFF. Here the CDR3 DNA reads TGTGCCAGAAAAAGACCGACAGATGGGGTCAATGAGCAGTTCTTC. V usage is TRBV2 and J usage is TRBJ2-1, with D perhaps matching TRBD1 (5 bases). Germline CDR1 and CDR2: SNHLY and FYNNEI. This CDR3 region has 15 residues. V lost 9 bases and J 6 bases, leaving 21 bases between the germline ends.

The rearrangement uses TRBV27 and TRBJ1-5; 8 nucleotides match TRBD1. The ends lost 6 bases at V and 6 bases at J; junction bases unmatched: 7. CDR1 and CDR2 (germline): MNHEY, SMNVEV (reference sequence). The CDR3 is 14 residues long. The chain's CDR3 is CASSQGQAGQPQHF. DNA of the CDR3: TGTGCCAGCAGCCAGGGACAGGCCGGTCAGCCCCAGCATTTT.

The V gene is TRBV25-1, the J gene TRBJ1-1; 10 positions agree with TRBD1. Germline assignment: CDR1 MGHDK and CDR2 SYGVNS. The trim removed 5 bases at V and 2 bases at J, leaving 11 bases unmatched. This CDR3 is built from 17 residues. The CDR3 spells CASSPTWGQGTNTEAFF. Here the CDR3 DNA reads TGTGCCAGCAGTCCGACGTGGGGACAGGGGACTAACACTGAAGCTTTCTTT.

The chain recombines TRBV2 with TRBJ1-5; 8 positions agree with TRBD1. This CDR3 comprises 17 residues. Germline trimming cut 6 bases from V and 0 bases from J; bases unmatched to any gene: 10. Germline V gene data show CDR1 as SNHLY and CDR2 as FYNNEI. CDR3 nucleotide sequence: TGTGCCAGCAGAATAACGACAGGGGCCGATAGCAATCAGCCCCAGCATTTT. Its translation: CASRITTGADSNQPQHF.

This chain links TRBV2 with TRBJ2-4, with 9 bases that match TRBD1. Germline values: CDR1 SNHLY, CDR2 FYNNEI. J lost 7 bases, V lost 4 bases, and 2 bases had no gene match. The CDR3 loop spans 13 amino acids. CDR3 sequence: CASSAGQGNIQYF. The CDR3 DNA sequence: TGTGCCAGCAGTGCAGGACAGGGGAACATTCAGTACTTC.

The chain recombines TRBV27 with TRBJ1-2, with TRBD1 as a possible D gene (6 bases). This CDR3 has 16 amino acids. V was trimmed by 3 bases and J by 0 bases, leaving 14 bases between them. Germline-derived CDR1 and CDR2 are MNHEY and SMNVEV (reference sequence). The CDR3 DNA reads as TGTGCCAGCAGTTTGTTCGGGACACAAGCTAACTATGGCTACACCTTC. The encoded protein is CASSLFGTQANYGYTF.

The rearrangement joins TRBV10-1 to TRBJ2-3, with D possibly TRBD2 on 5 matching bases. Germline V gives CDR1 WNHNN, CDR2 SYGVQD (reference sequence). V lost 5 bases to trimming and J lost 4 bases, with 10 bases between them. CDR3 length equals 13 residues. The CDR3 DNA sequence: TGCGCCAGCAGTCGGACTCAACCAGATACGCAGTATTTT. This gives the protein CASSRTQPDTQYF.

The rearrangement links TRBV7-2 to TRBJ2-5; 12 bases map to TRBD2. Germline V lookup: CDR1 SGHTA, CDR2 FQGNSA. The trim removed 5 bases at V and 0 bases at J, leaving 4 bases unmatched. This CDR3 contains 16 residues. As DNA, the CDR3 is TGTGCCAGCAGCCTCCGACTAGCGGGGGACCAAGAGACCCAGTACTTC. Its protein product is CASSLRLAGDQETQYF.

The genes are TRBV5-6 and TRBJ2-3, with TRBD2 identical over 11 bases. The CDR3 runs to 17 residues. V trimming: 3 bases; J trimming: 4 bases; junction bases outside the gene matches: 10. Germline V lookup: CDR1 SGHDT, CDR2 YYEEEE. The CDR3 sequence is CASSWGSGGAPADTQYF. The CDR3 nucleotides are TGTGCCAGCAGCTGGGGTAGCGGGGGGGCCCCAGCAGATACGCAGTATTTT.

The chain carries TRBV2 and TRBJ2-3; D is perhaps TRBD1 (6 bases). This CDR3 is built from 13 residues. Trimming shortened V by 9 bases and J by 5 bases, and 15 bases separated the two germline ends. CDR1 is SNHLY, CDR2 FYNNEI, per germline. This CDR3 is CARAPGDEDTQYF. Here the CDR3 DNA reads TGTGCCAGGGCCCCAGGGGACGAAGATACGCAGTATTTT. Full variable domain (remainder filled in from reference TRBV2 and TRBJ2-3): EPEVTQTPSHQVTQMGQEVILRCVPISNHLYFYWYRQILGQKVEFLVSFYNNEISEKSEIFDDQFSVERPDGSNFTLKIRSTKLEDSAMYFCARAPGDEDTQYFGPGTRLTVL.

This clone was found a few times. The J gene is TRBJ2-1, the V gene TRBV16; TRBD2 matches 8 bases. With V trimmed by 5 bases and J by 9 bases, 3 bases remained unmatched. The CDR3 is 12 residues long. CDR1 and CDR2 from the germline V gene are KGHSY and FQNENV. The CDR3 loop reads CASSYSGGEQFF. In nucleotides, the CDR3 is TGTGCCAGCAGCTACAGCGGGGGTGAGCAGTTCTTC.

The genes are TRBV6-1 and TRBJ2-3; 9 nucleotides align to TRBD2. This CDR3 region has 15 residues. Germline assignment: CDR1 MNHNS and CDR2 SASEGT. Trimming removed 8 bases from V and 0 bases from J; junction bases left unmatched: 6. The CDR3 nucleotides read TGTGCCAGCGCGGGGGGGGCAGGGAGCACAGATACGCAGTATTTT. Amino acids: CASAGGAGSTDTQYF.